These 21 T cell receptor beta chains share one sample of origin, sequenced in a study of regulatory T cells in long-lasting Graves disease. Documented time point: newly diagnosed GD, antithyroid drugs for less than 3 months. The TCR library was made from RNA that had been extracted from PBMCs in TRIzol. Library construction for TCR beta used iRepertoire HTBI primers and Arm-PCR of CDR3 regions. TCRdb re-analysed the multiplex PCR reads in MiXCR, keeping a single row per CDR3 protein. The sample lists around 420,000 distinct CDR3 sequences; around 15% were seen once. Sequencing was performed on peripheral blood mononuclear cells (PBMCs), taken at new diagnosis, from a patient treated with antithyroid drugs. These receptors were obtained from a female donor with Graves disease.

This clonotype has ten or more counts. V is TRBV6-5 and J is TRBJ1-2; 9 bases are a match to TRBD1. This CDR3 has 14 residues. J gave up 7 bases and V 6 bases, and 9 bases lay outside the gene matches. Per germline, CDR1 MNHEY and CDR2 SVGAGI. This CDR3 is CASSYQRQGVGYTF. As DNA, the CDR3 is TGTGCCAGCAGCTACCAACGACAGGGGGTTGGCTACACCTTC.

The chain carries TRBV6-2 or TRBV6-3 and TRBJ2-5, with D perhaps given as TRBD1 or TRBD2 (6 bases each). The length of the CDR3 is 17 residues. V dropped 3 bases and J dropped 5 bases, with 22 bases sitting between them. CDR1 and CDR2 from the germline V gene are MNHEY and SVGEGT. The CDR3 region is CASSYRRGRGGLETQYF. The CDR3 nucleotides read TGTGCCAGCAGTTATCGGCGGGGCAGGGGCGGTTTGGAGACCCAGTACTTC.

This clonotype occurred a few times. The chain is built from TRBV12-3 or TRBV12-4 and TRBJ1-2; D is uncertain. CDR3 size: 15 residues. V was shortened by 3 bases and J by 6 bases, with 17 bases between the two germline ends. The CDR3 loop reads CASSLIRSGGNGYTF. Written as DNA, the CDR3 is TGTGCCAGCAGTTTGATCCGATCGGGAGGGAATGGCTACACCTTC.

About this clonotype itself: A far larger clone is one nucleotide away, so this likely arose from a read error. This chain links TRBV27 with TRBJ2-1; D is perhaps TRBD1 or TRBD2 (5 bases each). The length of the CDR3 is 15 residues. V was trimmed by 5 bases and J by 8 bases, leaving 19 bases between them. The germline V gene has CDR1 MNHEY and CDR2 SMNVEV (reference sequence). The CDR3 spells CASSEPRSGHDEQFF. The CDR3 DNA reads TGTGCCAGCAGTGAACCCCGCTCGGGGCACGATGAGCAGTTCTTC.

This clonotype showed up many times. This chain links TRBV27 with TRBJ2-2; D is unresolved. CDR3 length: 11 amino acids. CDR1 and CDR2 (germline): MNHEY, SMNVEV (reference sequence). V lost 3 bases, J lost 6 bases, and 2 bases lay in between. The CDR3 spells CASSFAGELFF. The CDR3 DNA follows: TGTGCCAGCAGTTTCGCCGGGGAGCTGTTTTTT.

This clonotype was counted at least ten times. CDR3 residues: CASSFTSGSGNEQFF. CDR3 in DNA: TGTGCCAGCAGCTTTACTAGCGGGAGTGGCAATGAGCAGTTCTTC. V is TRBV7-2 and J is TRBJ2-1, with TRBD2 matching over 11 bases. The CDR3 covers 15 residues. Germline CDR1 reads SGHTA; CDR2 reads FQGNSA. The ends lost 3 bases at V and 6 bases at J; junction bases unmatched: 4.

The chain couples TRBV9 to TRBJ2-3; TRBD1 matches at 7 bases. V lost 4 bases, J lost 2 bases, and 7 bases stayed unmatched. The CDR3 runs 15 residues. From germline, CDR1 is SGDLS and CDR2 YYNGEE. The CDR3 DNA is TGTGCCAGCAGCACGGACAGGACTGACACAGATACGCAGTATTTT. This gives the protein CASSTDRTDTDTQYF. The complete variable domain, with remaining parts taken from reference TRBV9 and TRBJ2-3, reads DSGVTQTPKHLITATGQRVTLRCSPRSGDLSVYWYQQSLDQGLQFLIQYYNGEERAKGNILERFSAQQFPDLHSELNLSSLELGDSALYFCASSTDRTDTDTQYFGPGTRLTVL.

This clonotype occurred many times. The chain recombines TRBV5-4 with TRBJ1-2; D ambiguous. From germline, CDR1 is SGHNT and CDR2 YYREEE (reference sequence). The length of the CDR3 is 12 residues. Trimming took off 1 base at V and 5 bases at J, with 6 bases between the two ends. The CDR3 nucleotides read TGTGCCAGCAGCTTGAATTTATATGGCTACACCTTC. Residues: CASSLNLYGYTF.

This clonotype was detected many times. CDR3 sequence: CASSEMVAGLTGELFF. The CDR3 nucleotides read TGTGCCAGCAGTGAAATGGTAGCGGGACTCACCGGGGAGCTGTTTTTT. This chain joins TRBV6-1 and TRBJ2-2; 8 bases are shared with TRBD2. V lost 2 bases, J lost 4 bases, and 6 bases stayed unmatched. This CDR3 comprises 16 residues. Germline assignment: CDR1 MNHNS and CDR2 SASEGT.

This clonotype was seen many times. The rearrangement links TRBV2 to TRBJ1-1; TRBD1 agrees at 7 bases. This CDR3 contains 14 residues. Germline V gene sequence: CDR1 SNHLY, CDR2 FYNNEI. Trimming at V came to 3 bases and at J to 11 bases, leaving 12 bases not matched to a gene. CDR3 sequence: CASSENVATGMAFF. The CDR3, as DNA: TGTGCCAGCAGTGAGAATGTCGCGACAGGGATGGCTTTCTTT.

The V call is TRBV6-2 or TRBV6-3, the J call TRBJ2-1; D uncertain. V lost 5 bases and J lost 0, with 17 bases in between. CDR1 is MNHEY and CDR2 is SVGEGT in the germline V gene. The CDR3 spans 17 residues. As DNA, the CDR3 is TGTGCCAGCAGTGAAGATGGATTAAGGAGCTCCTACAATGAGCAGTTCTTC. It yields the protein CASSEDGLRSSYNEQFF.

In its sample, this clonotype was seen many times. CDR3 DNA: TGTGCCAGCAGTTCGGGGACTAGCGGGGCCAATGAGCAGTTCTTC. Its protein is CASSSGTSGANEQFF. The rearrangement links TRBV28 to TRBJ2-1; 13 bases agree with TRBD2. CDR1 is MDHEN, CDR2 SYDVKM, per germline. The CDR3 totals 15 residues. Trimming took 4 bases from V and 6 from J; bases not matched to a gene: 3. The complete variable domain, with remaining parts taken from reference TRBV28 and TRBJ2-1, reads DVKVTQSSRYLVKRTGEKVFLECVQDMDHENMFWYRQDPGLGLRLIYFSYDVKMKEKGDIPEGYSVSREKKERFSLILESASTNQTSMYLCASSSGTSGANEQFFGPGTRLTVL.

V and J are TRBV5-1 and TRBJ2-7, with TRBD1 identical over 9 bases. The CDR3 is 12 amino acids. Trimming cost V 4 bases and J 9 bases; bases outside gene matches: 5. Germline V gene lookup returns CDR1 SGHRS and CDR2 YFSETQ. CDR3 region: CASSAGQGWQYF. The CDR3 nucleotides are TGCGCCAGCAGCGCGGGACAGGGATGGCAGTACTTC. The full variable domain, in which reference TRBV5-1 and TRBJ2-7 provide the parts outside the CDR3, is KAGVTQTPRYLIKTRGQQVTLSCSPISGHRSVSWYQQTPGQGLQFLFEYFSETQRNKGNFPGRFSGRQFSNSRSEMNVSTLELGDSALYLCASSAGQGWQYFGPGTRLTVT.

This chain connects TRBV7-2 to TRBJ2-2; 13 bases are a match to TRBD2. The CDR3 is made up of 18 amino acids. Germline V gene data show CDR1 as SGHTA and CDR2 as FQGNSA. V lost 3 bases, J lost 4 bases, and 8 bases stayed unmatched. This CDR3 is CASSFVLAGGRPTGELFF. CDR3 in DNA: TGTGCCAGCAGCTTTGTACTAGCGGGAGGGCGTCCCACCGGGGAGCTGTTTTTT.

This clonotype was observed at least ten times. J is TRBJ1-2 and V is TRBV12-3 or TRBV12-4, with D tentatively TRBD1 (5 bases). The CDR3 is 14 amino acids. Trimming removed 6 bases from V and 4 bases from J, with 15 bases in between. CDR3 DNA: TGTGCCAGCAGCCTAGAACAGGTATTCTATGGCTACACCTTC. Protein: CASSLEQVFYGYTF.

There are many counts of this clonotype. The chain couples TRBV2 to TRBJ2-1; D is ambiguous. V was cut by 7 bases and J by 0 bases, with 7 bases left in between. CDR3 length equals 13 residues. The germline CDR1 and CDR2 sequences are SNHLY and FYNNEI. The CDR3 protein is CASTPSSYNEQFF. The CDR3 DNA sequence: TGTGCCAGCACTCCGAGCTCCTACAATGAGCAGTTCTTC.

In its sample, this clonotype was seen many times. The chain recombines TRBV18 with TRBJ1-1, with D unclear. The CDR3 extends over 13 amino acids. From germline, CDR1 is KGHSH and CDR2 LQKENI. Trimming took 1 base from V and 3 from J, leaving 6 bases between them. CDR3 DNA sequence: TGTGCCAGCTCACCACGGGAAGACACTGAAGCTTTCTTT. It specifies CASSPREDTEAFF.

The V gene is TRBV12-3 or TRBV12-4, the J gene TRBJ1-1; no firm D call. Trimming took 3 bases from V and 7 from J, leaving 12 bases between them. There are 13 residues in the CDR3. The CDR3 loop is CASSFGRRVEAFF. In DNA form, the CDR3 reads TGTGCCAGCAGTTTTGGACGGCGGGTTGAAGCTTTCTTT.

This clonotype was counted between two and nine times. The chain carries TRBV12-3 or TRBV12-4 and TRBJ2-5, with D perhaps TRBD1 (6 bases). Trimming pared 0 bases from V and 9 bases from J, leaving 20 bases between. The CDR3 spans 16 residues. Written as DNA, the CDR3 is TGTGCCAGCAGTTTAGCCGAACAGGGATCGAGGGGGTCCCAGTACTTC. It yields the protein CASSLAEQGSRGSQYF.

CDR3 nucleotide sequence: TGTGCCAGCAGCTCACGGTATTATGGCGGGGGATCCTACAATGAGCAGTTCTTC. Residues: CASSSRYYGGGSYNEQFF. V gene TRBV7-2 combines with J gene TRBJ2-1, with 7 bases that match TRBD2. V lost 4 bases and J lost 1; bases outside the gene matches: 13. The length of the CDR3 is 18 residues. CDR1 SGHTA and CDR2 FQGNSA come from the germline V gene.

In regard to this clonotype: One base separates it from a far larger clone, so it is likely a read error. The genes are TRBV11-3 and TRBJ2-2, with 12 bases matching TRBD2. This CDR3 contains 15 residues. Germline CDR1 SGHNT, CDR2 YENEEA. The CDR3 region is CASGWTSGNTGGLFF. In nucleotides, the CDR3 is TGTGCTAGTGGATGGACTAGCGGGAACACCGGGGGGCTGTTTTTT.